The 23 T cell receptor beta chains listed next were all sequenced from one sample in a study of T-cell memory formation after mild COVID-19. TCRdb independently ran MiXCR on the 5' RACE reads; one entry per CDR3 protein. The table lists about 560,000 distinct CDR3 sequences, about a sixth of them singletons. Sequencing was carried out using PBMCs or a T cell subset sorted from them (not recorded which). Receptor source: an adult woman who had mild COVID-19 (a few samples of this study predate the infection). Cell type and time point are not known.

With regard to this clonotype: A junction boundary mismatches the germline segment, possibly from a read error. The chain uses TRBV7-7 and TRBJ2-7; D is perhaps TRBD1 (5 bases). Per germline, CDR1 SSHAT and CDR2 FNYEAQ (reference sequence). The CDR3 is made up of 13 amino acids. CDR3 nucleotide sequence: TGTGCTAGCAGCTTAGGGGCAGGGTTCGAGCAGTACTTC. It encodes CASSLGAGFEQYF.

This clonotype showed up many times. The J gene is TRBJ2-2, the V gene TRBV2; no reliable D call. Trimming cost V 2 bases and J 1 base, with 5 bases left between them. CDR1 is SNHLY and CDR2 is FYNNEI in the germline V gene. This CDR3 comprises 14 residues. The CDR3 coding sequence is TGTGCCAGCAGTGAAACCAGGAACACCGGGGAGCTGTTTTTT. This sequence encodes CASSETRNTGELFF. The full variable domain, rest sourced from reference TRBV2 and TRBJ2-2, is EPEVTQTPSHQVTQMGQEVILRCVPISNHLYFYWYRQILGQKVEFLVSFYNNEISEKSEIFDDQFSVERPDGSNFTLKIRSTKLEDSAMYFCASSETRNTGELFFGEGSRLTVL.

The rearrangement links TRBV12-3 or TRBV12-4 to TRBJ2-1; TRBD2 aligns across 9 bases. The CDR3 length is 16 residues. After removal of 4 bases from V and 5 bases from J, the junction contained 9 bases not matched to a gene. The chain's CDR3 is CASSWVPRGGHNEQFF. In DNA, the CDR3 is TGTGCCAGCAGTTGGGTCCCGCGGGGGGGTCACAATGAGCAGTTCTTC.

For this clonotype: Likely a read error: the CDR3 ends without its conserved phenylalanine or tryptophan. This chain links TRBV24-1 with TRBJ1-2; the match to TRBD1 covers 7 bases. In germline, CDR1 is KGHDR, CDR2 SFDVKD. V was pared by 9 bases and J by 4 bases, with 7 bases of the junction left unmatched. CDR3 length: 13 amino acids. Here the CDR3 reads CATSGGGGYGYTL. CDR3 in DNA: TGTGCCACCTCGGGAGGGGGCGGCTATGGCTACACCTTA.

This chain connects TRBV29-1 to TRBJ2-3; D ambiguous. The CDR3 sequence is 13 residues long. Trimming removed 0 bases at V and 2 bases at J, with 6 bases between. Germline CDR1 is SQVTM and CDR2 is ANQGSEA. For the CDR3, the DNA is TGCAGCGTTGAAGATTTTCACACAGATACGCAGTATTTT. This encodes CSVEDFHTDTQYF.

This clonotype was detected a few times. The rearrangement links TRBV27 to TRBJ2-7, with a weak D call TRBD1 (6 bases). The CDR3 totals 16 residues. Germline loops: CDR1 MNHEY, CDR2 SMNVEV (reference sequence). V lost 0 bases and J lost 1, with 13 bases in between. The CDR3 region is CASSLSAVQGSYEQYF. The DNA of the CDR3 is TGTGCCAGCAGTTTATCGGCGGTACAGGGATCCTACGAGCAGTACTTC.

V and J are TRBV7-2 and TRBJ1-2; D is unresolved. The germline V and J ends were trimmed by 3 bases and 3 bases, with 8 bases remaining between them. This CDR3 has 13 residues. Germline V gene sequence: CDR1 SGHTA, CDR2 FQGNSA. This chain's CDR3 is CASSFWVDYGYTF. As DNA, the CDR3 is TGTGCCAGCAGCTTCTGGGTTGACTATGGCTACACCTTC.

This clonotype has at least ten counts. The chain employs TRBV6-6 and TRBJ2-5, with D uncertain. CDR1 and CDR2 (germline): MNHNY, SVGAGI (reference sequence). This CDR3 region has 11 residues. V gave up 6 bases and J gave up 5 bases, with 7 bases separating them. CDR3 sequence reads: CASRGPETQYF. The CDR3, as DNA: TGTGCCAGCAGAGGGCCGGAGACCCAGTACTTC.

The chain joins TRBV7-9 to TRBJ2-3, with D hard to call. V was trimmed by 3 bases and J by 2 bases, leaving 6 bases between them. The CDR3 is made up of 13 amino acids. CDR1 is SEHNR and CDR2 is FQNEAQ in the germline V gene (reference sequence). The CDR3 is CASSFPVTDTQYF. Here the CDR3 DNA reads TGTGCCAGCAGCTTCCCCGTCACAGATACGCAGTATTTT.

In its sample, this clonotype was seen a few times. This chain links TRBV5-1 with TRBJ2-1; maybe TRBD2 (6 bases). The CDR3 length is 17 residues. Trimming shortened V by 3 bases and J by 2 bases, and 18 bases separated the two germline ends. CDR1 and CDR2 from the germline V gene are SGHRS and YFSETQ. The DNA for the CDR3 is TGCGCCAGCAGCTGGAGCCGGGGCGGGGTCCCCTACAATGAGCAGTTCTTC. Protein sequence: CASSWSRGGVPYNEQFF.

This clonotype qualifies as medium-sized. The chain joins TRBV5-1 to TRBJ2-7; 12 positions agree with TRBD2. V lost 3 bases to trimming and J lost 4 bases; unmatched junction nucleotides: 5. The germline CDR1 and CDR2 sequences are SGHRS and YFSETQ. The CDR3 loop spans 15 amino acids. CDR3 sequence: CASSSGLAGMYEQYF. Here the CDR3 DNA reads TGCGCCAGCAGCTCCGGACTAGCGGGAATGTACGAGCAGTACTTC.

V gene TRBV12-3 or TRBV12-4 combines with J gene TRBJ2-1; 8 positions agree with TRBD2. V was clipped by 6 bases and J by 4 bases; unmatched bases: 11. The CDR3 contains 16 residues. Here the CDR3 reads CASSRISGARYNEQFF. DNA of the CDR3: TGTGCCAGCAGCCGAATTAGCGGGGCTCGGTACAATGAGCAGTTCTTC.

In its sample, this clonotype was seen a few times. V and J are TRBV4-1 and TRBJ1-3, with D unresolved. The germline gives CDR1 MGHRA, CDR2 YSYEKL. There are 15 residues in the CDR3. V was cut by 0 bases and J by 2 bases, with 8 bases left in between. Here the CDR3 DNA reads TGCGCCAGCAGCCAAGATCCTCCGACTGGAAACACCATATATTTT. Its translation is CASSQDPPTGNTIYF.

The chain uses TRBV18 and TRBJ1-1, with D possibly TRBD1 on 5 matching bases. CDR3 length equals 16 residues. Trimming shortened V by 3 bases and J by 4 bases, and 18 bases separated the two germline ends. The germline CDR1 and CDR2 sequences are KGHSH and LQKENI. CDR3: CASSPIGGASGTEAFF. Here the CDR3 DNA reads TGTGCCAGCTCACCCATCGGTGGGGCTTCGGGCACTGAAGCTTTCTTT. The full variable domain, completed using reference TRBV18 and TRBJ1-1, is NAGVMQNPRHLVRRRGQEARLRCSPMKGHSHVYWYRQLPEEGLKFMVYLQKENIIDESGMPKERFSAEFPKEGPSILRIQQVVRGDSAAYFCASSPIGGASGTEAFFGQGTRLTVV.

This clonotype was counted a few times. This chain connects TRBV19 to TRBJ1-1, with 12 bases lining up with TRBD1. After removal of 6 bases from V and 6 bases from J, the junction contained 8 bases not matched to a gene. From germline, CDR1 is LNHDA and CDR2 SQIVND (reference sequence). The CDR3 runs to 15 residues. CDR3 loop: CASRGQGAISSEAFF. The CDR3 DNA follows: TGTGCCAGTAGGGGACAGGGGGCCATATCATCTGAAGCTTTCTTT.

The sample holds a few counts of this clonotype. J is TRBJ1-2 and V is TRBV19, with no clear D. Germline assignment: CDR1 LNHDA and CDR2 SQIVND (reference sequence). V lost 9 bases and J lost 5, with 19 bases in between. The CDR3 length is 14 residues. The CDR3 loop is CASAWTGRGYGYTF. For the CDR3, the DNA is TGTGCCAGCGCATGGACGGGGAGAGGGTATGGCTACACCTTC.

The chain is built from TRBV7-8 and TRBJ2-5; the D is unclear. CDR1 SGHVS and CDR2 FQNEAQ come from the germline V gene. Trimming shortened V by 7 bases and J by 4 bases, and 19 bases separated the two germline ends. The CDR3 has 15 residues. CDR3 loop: CASTGTPLVRETQYF. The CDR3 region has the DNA TGTGCCAGCACCGGAACTCCGCTAGTAAGAGAGACCCAGTACTTC. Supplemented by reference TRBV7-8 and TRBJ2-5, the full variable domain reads GAGVSQSPRYKVAKRGQDVALRCDPISGHVSLFWYQQALGQGPEFLTYFQNEAQLDKSGLPSDRFFAERPEGSVSTLKIQRTQQEDSAVYLCASTGTPLVRETQYFGPGTRLLVL.

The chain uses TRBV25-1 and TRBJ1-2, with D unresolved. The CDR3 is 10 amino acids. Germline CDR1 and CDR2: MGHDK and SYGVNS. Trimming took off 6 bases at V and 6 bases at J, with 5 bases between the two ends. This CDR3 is CASRGNGYTF. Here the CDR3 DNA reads TGTGCCAGCAGAGGGAATGGCTACACCTTC.

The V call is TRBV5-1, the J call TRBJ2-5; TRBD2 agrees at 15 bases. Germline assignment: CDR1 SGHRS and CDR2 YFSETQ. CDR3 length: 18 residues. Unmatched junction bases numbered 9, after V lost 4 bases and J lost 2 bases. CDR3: CASSVSGTSGGTQETQYF. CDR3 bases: TGCGCCAGCAGCGTCTCCGGGACTAGCGGGGGGACACAAGAGACCCAGTACTTC.

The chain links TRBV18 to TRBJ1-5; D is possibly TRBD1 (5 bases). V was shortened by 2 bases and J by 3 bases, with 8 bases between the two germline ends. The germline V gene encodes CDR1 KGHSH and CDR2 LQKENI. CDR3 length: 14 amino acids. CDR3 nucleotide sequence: TGTGCCAGCTCACCATCAGGGAACAATCAGCCCCAGCATTTT. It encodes CASSPSGNNQPQHF.

CDR3 sequence: CASSRTSMNAVNGYTF. CDR3 nucleotides: TGTGCCAGCAGCCGCACGAGTATGAATGCTGTGAATGGCTACACCTTC. The chain employs TRBV7-9 and TRBJ1-2; D uncertain. The V gene's germline CDR1 is SEHNR and CDR2 FQNEAQ (reference sequence). V lost 5 bases and J 6 bases, leaving 22 bases between the germline ends. The CDR3 has 16 residues.

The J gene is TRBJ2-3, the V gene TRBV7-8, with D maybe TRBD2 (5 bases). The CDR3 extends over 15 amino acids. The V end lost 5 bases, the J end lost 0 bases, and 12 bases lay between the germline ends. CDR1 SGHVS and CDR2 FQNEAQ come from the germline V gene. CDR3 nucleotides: TGTGCCAGCAGCGTCGGACTGGGTAGCACAGATACGCAGTATTTT. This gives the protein CASSVGLGSTDTQYF.

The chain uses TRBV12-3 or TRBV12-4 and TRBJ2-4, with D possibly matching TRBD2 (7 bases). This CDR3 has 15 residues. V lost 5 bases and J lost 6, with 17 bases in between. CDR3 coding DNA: TGTGCCAGCAGTCCCGGGGGGCATGAGGGAAACATTCAGTACTTC. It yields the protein CASSPGGHEGNIQYF.